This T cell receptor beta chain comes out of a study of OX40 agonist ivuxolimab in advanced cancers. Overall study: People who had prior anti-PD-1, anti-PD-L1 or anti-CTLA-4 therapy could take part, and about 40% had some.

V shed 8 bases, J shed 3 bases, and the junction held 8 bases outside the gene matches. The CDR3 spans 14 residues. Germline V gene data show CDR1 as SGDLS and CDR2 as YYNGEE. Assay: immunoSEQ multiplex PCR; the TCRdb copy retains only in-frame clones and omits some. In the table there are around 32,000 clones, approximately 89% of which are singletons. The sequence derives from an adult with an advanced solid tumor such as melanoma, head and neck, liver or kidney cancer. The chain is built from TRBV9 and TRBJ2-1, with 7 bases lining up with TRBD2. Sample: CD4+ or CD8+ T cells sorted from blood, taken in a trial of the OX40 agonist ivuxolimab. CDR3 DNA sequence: TGTGCCAGTACCCCGGGAGGAATCTACAATGAGCAGTTCTTC. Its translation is CASTPGGIYNEQFF.